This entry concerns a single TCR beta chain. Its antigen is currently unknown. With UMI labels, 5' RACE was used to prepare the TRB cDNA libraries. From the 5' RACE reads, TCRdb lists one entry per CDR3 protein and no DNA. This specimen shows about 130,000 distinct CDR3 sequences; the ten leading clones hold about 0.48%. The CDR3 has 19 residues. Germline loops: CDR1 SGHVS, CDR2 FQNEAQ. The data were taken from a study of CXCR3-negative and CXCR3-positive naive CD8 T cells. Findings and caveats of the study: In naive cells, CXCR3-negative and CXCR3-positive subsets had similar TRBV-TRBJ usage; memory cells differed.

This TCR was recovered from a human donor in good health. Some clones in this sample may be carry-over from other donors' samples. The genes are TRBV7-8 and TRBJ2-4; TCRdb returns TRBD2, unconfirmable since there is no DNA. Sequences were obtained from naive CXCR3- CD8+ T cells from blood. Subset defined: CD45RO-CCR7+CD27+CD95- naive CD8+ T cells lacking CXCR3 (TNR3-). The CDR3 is CASSLGIVRGQLAKNIQYF.